Below, one T cell receptor beta chain is given with its context. Losses at the gene ends were 6 bases for V and 4 bases for J; bases not matched to a gene: 5. Germline V gene lookup returns CDR1 SGDLS and CDR2 YYNGEE. The CDR3 is 13 amino acids. These data are taken from a study of shared clonotypes between healthy human individuals. The naive CD8 population came from CD45RO-negative cells selected for CCR7, without terminally differentiated effector memory CD45RA+ cells. The data were produced by immunoSEQ multiplex PCR, yet TCRdb's version contains in-frame clones alone and is incomplete. Seen here are over 750,000 clones, about 96% observed once, and the top ten hold around 0.21%.

Sequencing used naive CD8+ T cells sorted from blood. The sequence was collected from a man aged 25-45 years in good health. The genes are TRBV9 and TRBJ1-2; TRBD1 aligns across 8 bases. The CDR3 region is CASTQGAPYGYTF. Written as DNA, the CDR3 is TGTGCCAGCACCCAGGGGGCCCCCTATGGCTACACCTTC.